These 22 T cell receptor beta chains were sequenced from one sample in a study of Ad26.COV2.S vaccination and SARS-CoV-2 variants. Using immunoSEQ multiplex PCR, the repertoire was profiled, and TCRdb retains in-frame clones only, with some absent. Of some 350,000 clones in the sample, about 90% were seen once. The sequenced sample was peripheral blood, obtained after recovery from COVID-19. The receptors come from a human donor who had recovered from COVID-19.

The chain employs TRBV25-1 and TRBJ1-2; a possible D gene is TRBD1 (5 bases). The CDR3 sequence is 17 residues long. V lost 1 base to trimming and J lost 3 bases, with 18 bases between them. CDR1 and CDR2 from the germline V gene are MGHDK and SYGVNS. The CDR3 DNA follows: TGTGCCAGCAGTGAATCACCGGGGGGAGGACAACACTATGGCTACACCTTC. This translates into CASSESPGGGQHYGYTF.

The genes are TRBV4-3 and TRBJ1-2; D may be TRBD1 (5 bases). Deletions cut 0 bases from V and 2 bases from J, with 10 bases between. Germline values: CDR1 LGHNA, CDR2 YSLEER. CDR3 length: 15 amino acids. The chain's CDR3 is CASSQESQGNYGYTF. CDR3 coding DNA: TGCGCCAGCAGCCAAGAATCCCAGGGCAACTATGGCTACACCTTC.

The rearrangement joins TRBV5-1 to TRBJ1-2; 7 bases align to TRBD1. The trim removed 2 bases at V and 10 bases at J, leaving 8 bases unmatched. This CDR3 has 13 residues. Germline CDR1 is SGHRS and CDR2 is YFSETQ. CDR3 sequence: CASSFRQGGNYTF. The DNA of the CDR3 is TGCGCCAGCAGCTTCCGACAGGGCGGAAACTACACCTTC.

J is TRBJ2-1 and V is TRBV4-3; D is possibly TRBD1 (6 bases). This CDR3 comprises 13 residues. Germline CDR1 reads LGHNA; CDR2 reads YSLEER. V lost 3 bases and J 7 bases, leaving 10 bases between the germline ends. DNA of the CDR3: TGCGCCAGCAGCCAGTACAGGGTAAATGAGCAGTTCTTC. This codes for CASSQYRVNEQFF.

The V gene is TRBV28, the J gene TRBJ1-1; D gene ambiguous. The CDR3 length is 16 residues. Germline CDR1 and CDR2: MDHEN and SYDVKM. Trimming left V 0 bases short and J 6 bases short, with 17 bases between. The CDR3 sequence: CASSLWVPLDWSEAFF. CDR3 bases: TGTGCCAGCAGTTTATGGGTCCCCTTAGATTGGTCTGAAGCTTTCTTT. The whole variable domain, remainder taken from reference TRBV28 and TRBJ1-1, is DVKVTQSSRYLVKRTGEKVFLECVQDMDHENMFWYRQDPGLGLRLIYFSYDVKMKEKGDIPEGYSVSREKKERFSLILESASTNQTSMYLCASSLWVPLDWSEAFFGQGTRLTVV.

V gene TRBV2 combines with J gene TRBJ2-6, with TRBD1 matching over 7 bases. The V gene's germline CDR1 is SNHLY and CDR2 FYNNEI. This CDR3 contains 17 residues. The trim removed 6 bases at V and 4 bases at J, leaving 12 bases unmatched. CDR3: CASRRTGTALGANVLTF. The CDR3 DNA reads as TGTGCCAGCAGGAGGACCGGGACAGCGCTGGGGGCCAACGTCCTGACTTTC.

V and J are TRBV19 and TRBJ2-2, with 8 bases aligning to TRBD1. This CDR3 contains 15 residues. Germline CDR1 is LNHDA and CDR2 is SQIVND (reference sequence). V was pared by 6 bases and J by 7 bases, with 10 bases of the junction left unmatched. The CDR3 DNA reads as TGTGCCAGTAGGACTGACAGGGGAGGTTTCGGGGAGCTGTTTTTT. It specifies CASRTDRGGFGELFF.

This rearrangement joins TRBV4-3 to TRBJ2-7; tentatively, D is TRBD2 (6 bases). The CDR3 has 13 residues. Trimming cost V 2 bases and J 3 bases, with 8 bases left between them. The germline V gene encodes CDR1 LGHNA and CDR2 YSLEER. CDR3 amino acids: CASSQNSGYEQYF. In DNA, the CDR3 is TGCGCCAGCAGCCAAAATAGCGGCTACGAGCAGTACTTC.

This clone showed up just a few times. The sample carries other DNA sequences with the same CDR3. The chain uses TRBV7-9 and TRBJ1-1; D uncertain. The germline V gene has CDR1 SEHNR and CDR2 FQNEAQ (reference sequence). The CDR3 consists of 13 residues. The V end lost 1 base, the J end lost 1 base, and 4 bases lay between the germline ends. The CDR3 DNA reads TGTGCCAGCAGCTTAGGGGCGAACACTGAAGCTTTCTTT. It specifies CASSLGANTEAFF.

V and J are TRBV7-9 and TRBJ1-1; 12 nucleotides align to TRBD1. This CDR3 has 16 amino acids. J lost 5 bases, V lost 6 bases, and 10 bases had no gene match. Germline CDR1 and CDR2: SEHNR and FQNEAQ (reference sequence). DNA for the CDR3: TGTGCCAGCAGGACAACCCCGGGACAGGGGGCGACTGAAGCTTTCTTT. Translating it yields CASRTTPGQGATEAFF.

This chain connects TRBV27 to TRBJ2-2; TRBD1 agrees at 8 bases. The CDR3 runs to 16 residues. From germline, CDR1 is MNHEY and CDR2 SMNVEV (reference sequence). V lost 3 bases to trimming and J lost 6 bases; unmatched junction nucleotides: 9. The CDR3 loop is CASSFPGGAVAGELFF. The CDR3 DNA reads as TGTGCCAGCAGTTTCCCAGGGGGCGCTGTTGCCGGGGAGCTGTTTTTT.

The rearrangement links TRBV5-5 to TRBJ2-5, with TRBD2 as a possible D gene (5 bases). Germline V gives CDR1 SGHKS, CDR2 YYEKEE (reference sequence). V was pared by 6 bases and J by 2 bases, with 17 bases between. This CDR3 has 15 amino acids. The CDR3 protein is CASTTLEDMQETQYF. CDR3 DNA: TGTGCCAGCACCACCTTGGAGGATATGCAAGAGACCCAGTACTTC.

V and J are TRBV19 and TRBJ2-5; 9 bases are a match to TRBD2. V shed 5 bases and J 4 bases; nucleotides not matched to a gene: 14. This CDR3 is 17 amino acids long. CDR1 LNHDA and CDR2 SQIVND come from the germline V gene (reference sequence). The CDR3, as DNA: TGTGCCAGTAGTTCTTGGGCTTTAGCGGGGGCTGGAGAGACCCAGTACTTC. Its protein is CASSSWALAGAGETQYF.

This chain uses TRBV2 with TRBJ2-5; D remains ambiguous. The V and J ends lost 7 bases and 5 bases respectively, with 14 bases between them. The CDR3 has 13 amino acids. Germline V lookup: CDR1 SNHLY, CDR2 FYNNEI. The CDR3 nucleotides are TGTGCCAGCAATGTGGGAACCACGGAGACCCAGTACTTC. Residues: CASNVGTTETQYF.

J is TRBJ2-1 and V is TRBV5-1; 7 bases agree with TRBD2. The CDR3 contains 16 residues. Germline-derived CDR1 and CDR2 are SGHRS and YFSETQ. V lost 1 base and J lost 7; bases outside the gene matches: 11. The CDR3 nucleotides read TGCGCCAGCAGCTTGTCTGGCGGGGGAAGCGGAAATGAGCAGTTCTTC. It is translated as CASSLSGGGSGNEQFF.

The V call is TRBV6-2 or TRBV6-3, the J call TRBJ1-2; 8 bases fit TRBD1. V lost 1 base, J lost 7 bases, and 8 bases stayed unmatched. Germline CDR1 reads MNHEY; CDR2 reads SVGEGT. The CDR3 has 15 residues. CDR3 region: CASSYFMTGASGYTF. In DNA, the CDR3 is TGTGCCAGCAGTTACTTTATGACAGGGGCGAGTGGCTACACCTTC.

This clone appeared a few times. This chain joins TRBV2 and TRBJ1-3; D is ambiguous. Looked up from germline, CDR1 is SNHLY and CDR2 is FYNNEI. With 3 bases removed from V and 0 bases from J, the gap between germline ends came to 12 bases. The CDR3 sequence is 16 residues long. This chain's CDR3 is CASSDKMLSSGNTIYF. The CDR3, as DNA: TGTGCCAGCAGTGATAAGATGCTGAGCTCTGGAAACACCATATATTTT.

This clone is a singleton in its sample. Here the CDR3 DNA reads TGTGCCAGCAGTTTTTGGAACACTGAAGCTTTCTTT. Translation gives CASSFWNTEAFF. The chain links TRBV12-3 or TRBV12-4 to TRBJ1-1; the D is unclear. This CDR3 region has 12 residues. V gave up 3 bases and J gave up 1 base, with 3 bases separating them.

The rearrangement uses TRBV3-1 (or the pseudogene TRBV3-2) and TRBJ2-7; TRBD1 matches 9 bases. The junction had 7 bases not matched to a gene; V was cut back by 4 bases and J by 3 bases. The V gene's germline CDR1 is LGHDT and CDR2 YNNKEL (reference sequence). The CDR3 is 15 residues long. CDR3 DNA: TGTGCCAGCAGCCTGGGACAGGGATCAGGCTACGAGCAGTACTTC. As protein: CASSLGQGSGYEQYF.

V and J are TRBV4-2 and TRBJ2-7, with 7 nucleotides matching TRBD1. Germline values: CDR1 LGHNA, CDR2 YNFKEQ. The CDR3 length is 16 residues. Losses at the gene ends were 6 bases for V and 5 bases for J; bases not matched to a gene: 16. CDR3 region: CASSQNDQQGRNEQYF. The CDR3 nucleotides read TGTGCCAGCAGTCAAAACGATCAACAGGGGCGGAACGAGCAGTACTTC.

The chain is built from TRBV2 and TRBJ1-4; weak D call: TRBD1 (5 bases). The germline CDR1 and CDR2 sequences are SNHLY and FYNNEI. The CDR3 is 12 residues long. The CDR3 region has the DNA TGTGCAGACAGCCGGGGAGGGGAAAAACTGTTTTTT. It yields the protein CADSRGGEKLFF. Drawing the rest from reference TRBV2 and TRBJ1-4, the complete variable domain is EPEVTQTPSHQVTQMGQEVILRCVPISNHLYFYWYRQILGQKVEFLVSFYNNEISEKSEIFDDQFSVERPDGSNFTLKIRSTKLEDSAMYFCADSRGGEKLFFGSGTQLSVL.

DNA of the CDR3: TGTGCCACCAGCAGAGTGGGTTGGGGTCAGGGGGCATCGTCCTACGAGCAGTACTTC. As protein: CATSRVGWGQGASSYEQYF. The chain recombines TRBV15 with TRBJ2-7; 8 bases are shared with TRBD1. Germline-derived CDR1 and CDR2 are LNHNV and YYDKDF (reference sequence). This CDR3 is 19 amino acids long. The V and J ends lost 1 base and 1 base, in that order; junction bases with no gene match: 15.